The 5 T cell receptor beta chains below all came from one sample that was sequenced in a study of cytomegalovirus exposure and HLA in healthy donors. Vbeta (60) and Jbeta (13) primers were used in the PCR. Here immunoSEQ multiplex PCR was the method, and the copy in TCRdb shows in-frame clones only, minus some. Among around 140,000 clones listed, about 80% were seen once. Sequencing input: PBMCs. The receptors originated from a woman aged 40 to 50 in good health and CMV-seropositive.

The chain combines TRBV7-2 with TRBJ2-5, with TRBD2 identical over 12 bases. The CDR3 spans 18 residues. The V gene end was trimmed by 4 bases and the J gene end by 2 bases; junction bases not matched to a gene: 11. Germline V gene data show CDR1 as SGHTA and CDR2 as FQGNSA. CDR3 DNA sequence: TGTGCCAGCAGCTCCGCACCAGGGACTAGCGGGTTGCAAGAGACCCAGTACTTC. Its protein is CASSSAPGTSGLQETQYF. The full variable domain, rest sourced from reference TRBV7-2 and TRBJ2-5, is GAGVSQSPSNKVTEKGKDVELRCDPISGHTALYWYRQSLGQGLEFLIYFQGNSAPDKSGLPSDRFSAERTGGSVSTLTIQRTQQEDSAVYLCASSSAPGTSGLQETQYFGPGTRLLVL.

The chain joins TRBV28 to TRBJ1-1; 7 nucleotides match TRBD1. CDR1 and CDR2 from the germline V gene are MDHEN and SYDVKM. The CDR3 has 14 residues. With 8 bases clipped from V and 0 bases from J, the junction kept 6 bases outside the gene matches. The CDR3 nucleotides are TGTGCCAGCTGTCCGACAGGGCTGAACACTGAAGCTTTCTTT. Translation: CASCPTGLNTEAFF.

This clone was seen a single time. This sequence joins TRBV5-1 and TRBJ2-1; 10 bases fit TRBD1. With 0 bases clipped from V and 4 bases from J, the junction kept 4 bases outside the gene matches. The CDR3 length is 16 residues. The germline CDR1 and CDR2 sequences are SGHRS and YFSETQ. Written as DNA, the CDR3 is TGCGCCAGCAGCTTGGCGGGACAGGGGATTTACAATGAGCAGTTCTTC. Translating gives CASSLAGQGIYNEQFF.

CDR3 residues: CASSPGLVRDTQYF. CDR3 bases: TGTGCCAGCAGCCCCGGACTAGTCAGGGATACGCAGTATTTT. The chain joins TRBV7-2 to TRBJ2-3; 7 bases map to TRBD2. CDR1 and CDR2 (germline): SGHTA, FQGNSA. V was pared by 5 bases and J by 6 bases, with 8 bases of the junction left unmatched. The CDR3 sequence is 14 residues long.

There are a few counts of this clone. The rearrangement links TRBV7-9 to TRBJ2-5; a weak D match, TRBD2 (6 bases). The V and J ends lost 6 bases and 4 bases respectively, with 12 bases between them. From germline, CDR1 is SEHNR and CDR2 FQNEAQ (reference sequence). The CDR3 is 13 residues long. The CDR3 sequence is CASRRLGPETQYF. DNA of the CDR3: TGTGCCAGCAGACGACTAGGCCCAGAGACCCAGTACTTC.